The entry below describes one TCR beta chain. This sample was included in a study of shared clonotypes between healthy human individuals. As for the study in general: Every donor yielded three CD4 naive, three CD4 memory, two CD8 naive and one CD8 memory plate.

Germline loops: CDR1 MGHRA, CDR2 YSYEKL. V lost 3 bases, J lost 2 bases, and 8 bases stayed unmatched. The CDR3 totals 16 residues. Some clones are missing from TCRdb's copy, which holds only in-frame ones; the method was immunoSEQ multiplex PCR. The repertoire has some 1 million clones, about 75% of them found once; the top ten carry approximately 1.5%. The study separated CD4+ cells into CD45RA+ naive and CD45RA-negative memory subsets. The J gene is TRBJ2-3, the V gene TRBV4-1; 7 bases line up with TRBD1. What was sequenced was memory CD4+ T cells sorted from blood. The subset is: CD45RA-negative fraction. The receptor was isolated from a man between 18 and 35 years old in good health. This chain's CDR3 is CASSQGNRGVTDTQYF. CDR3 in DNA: TGCGCCAGCAGCCAGGGGAACAGGGGAGTCACAGATACGCAGTATTTT.